The 9 T cell receptor beta chains reported below all come from one sample, sequenced in a study of cytomegalovirus exposure and HLA in healthy donors. TCRdb's copy holds only in-frame clones and misses some; the assay was immunoSEQ multiplex PCR. The sample consists of approximately 160,000 clones, roughly nine tenths of them appearing once. Sequencing was done on a sample of PBMCs. Receptors originate from a woman under 30 in good health and CMV-seropositive.

This chain uses TRBV6-5 with TRBJ1-4; 7 nucleotides match TRBD1. The CDR3 has 14 amino acids. The germline CDR1 and CDR2 sequences are MNHEY and SVGAGI. With 5 bases clipped from V and 8 bases from J, the junction kept 8 bases outside the gene matches. CDR3 protein: CASSRGLLEEKLFF. The CDR3 DNA follows: TGTGCCAGCAGTAGGGGGCTTCTGGAAGAAAAACTGTTTTTT.

This chain links TRBV5-6 with TRBJ1-4, with 8 bases identical to TRBD1. The CDR3 extends over 15 amino acids. The germline CDR1 and CDR2 sequences are SGHDT and YYEEEE. V trimming: 4 bases; J trimming: 1 base; junction bases outside the gene matches: 3. CDR3 nucleotides: TGTGCCAGCAGCCCCGGACAGGGAACTAATGAAAAACTGTTTTTT. Its protein product is CASSPGQGTNEKLFF.

This clone was recorded once. This chain joins TRBV5-1 and TRBJ2-2; D may be TRBD2 (6 bases). The V end was cut by 6 bases, the J end by 2 bases, with 14 bases between. CDR3 size: 15 residues. Per the germline V gene, CDR1 is SGHRS and CDR2 is YFSETQ. The chain's CDR3 is CASNLAAPNTGELFF. The CDR3 nucleotides read TGCGCCAGCAATTTAGCGGCCCCAAACACCGGGGAGCTGTTTTTT.

The rearrangement joins TRBV5-1 to TRBJ2-2; 9 nucleotides agree with TRBD2. Germline V gives CDR1 SGHRS, CDR2 YFSETQ. V lost 4 bases, J lost 8 bases, and 6 bases stayed unmatched. The CDR3 has 14 residues. The CDR3 sequence is CASSLSGSIGELFF. The CDR3 DNA is TGCGCCAGCAGCCTTAGCGGGAGTATTGGGGAGCTGTTTTTT.

The rearrangement joins TRBV9 to TRBJ2-3, with 8 positions matching TRBD2. Looked up from germline, CDR1 is SGDLS and CDR2 is YYNGEE. CDR3 length: 16 amino acids. V trimming: 0 bases; J trimming: 5 bases; junction bases outside the gene matches: 8. The CDR3 loop is CASSVGMREARDTQYF. CDR3 in DNA: TGTGCCAGCAGCGTAGGTATGCGGGAGGCTCGAGATACGCAGTATTTT.

The chain is built from TRBV5-1 and TRBJ2-7; 8 bases are a match to TRBD2. The junction had 3 bases not matched to a gene; V was cut back by 0 bases and J by 7 bases. CDR3 length equals 13 residues. Germline CDR1 reads SGHRS; CDR2 reads YFSETQ. Written as DNA, the CDR3 is TGCGCCAGCAGCTTGGGACTAGCGCGTGAGCAGTACTTC. It codes for CASSLGLAREQYF.

The chain has TRBV10-2 and TRBJ1-2; D is unresolved. The V end lost 3 bases, the J end lost 9 bases, and 8 bases lay between the germline ends. CDR3 length equals 11 residues. Germline assignment: CDR1 WSHSY and CDR2 SAAADI. The CDR3 DNA is TGCGCCAGCAGTGACCTCGGTAGCTACACCTTC. This translates into CASSDLGSYTF.

The chain's CDR3 is CASSQGRQGYGYTF. DNA for the CDR3: TGTGCCAGCAGCCAAGGCCGACAGGGTTATGGCTACACCTTC. The chain links TRBV14 to TRBJ1-2; 7 nucleotides agree with TRBD1. The germline CDR1 and CDR2 sequences are SGHDN and FVKESK. The CDR3 length is 14 residues. Trimming removed 1 base from V and 5 bases from J; junction bases left unmatched: 4. Based on the CDR3 plus reference TRBV14 and TRBJ1-2, the full variable domain is EAGVTQFPSHSVIEKGQTVTLRCDPISGHDNLYWYRRVMGKEIKFLLHFVKESKQDESGMPNNRFLAERTGGTYSTLKVQPAELEDSGVYFCASSQGRQGYGYTFGSGTRLTVV.

This clone is a singleton in its sample. The chain joins TRBV18 to TRBJ2-1, with D unclear. Germline CDR1 KGHSH, CDR2 LQKENI. The CDR3 is 13 residues long. Trimming left V 2 bases short and J 8 bases short, with 10 bases between. The DNA for the CDR3 is TGTGCCAGCTCACCAGGAACAGTGGATGAGCAGTTCTTC. This codes for CASSPGTVDEQFF. The variable domain in full, completed from reference TRBV18 and TRBJ2-1, reads NAGVMQNPRHLVRRRGQEARLRCSPMKGHSHVYWYRQLPEEGLKFMVYLQKENIIDESGMPKERFSAEFPKEGPSILRIQQVVRGDSAAYFCASSPGTVDEQFFGPGTRLTVL.